These 28 T cell receptor beta chains were sequenced from one sample in a study of blood T cell repertoires in COVID-19. Libraries were prepared by immunoSEQ multiplex PCR; TCRdb keeps only in-frame clonotypes and omits some of them. The sample has about 310,000 clones; around 92% are singletons. Sequenced: PBMCs or T cells enriched from blood (not recorded which). The receptors originated from a woman aged 25 to 45 who had recovered from COVID-19.

This clone was detected once. V is TRBV11-3 and J is TRBJ2-1, with D perhaps matching TRBD1 (5 bases). This CDR3 region has 16 residues. CDR1 is SGHNT, CDR2 YENEEA, per germline. V was trimmed by 0 bases and J by 5 bases, leaving 14 bases between them. The CDR3 loop is CASSLDWEGADNEQFF. The CDR3, as DNA: TGTGCCAGCAGCTTAGATTGGGAAGGGGCTGACAATGAGCAGTTCTTC. Full variable domain (remainder filled in from reference TRBV11-3 and TRBJ2-1): EAGVVQSPRYKIIEKKQPVAFWCNPISGHNTLYWYLQNLGQGPELLIRYENEEAVDDSQLPKDRFSAERLKGVDSTLKIQPAELGDSAVYLCASSLDWEGADNEQFFGPGTRLTVL.

The chain carries TRBV29-1 and TRBJ1-4; perhaps TRBD1 as D (6 bases). The CDR3 loop spans 11 amino acids. Germline CDR1 and CDR2: SQVTM and ANQGSEA. Trimming removed 2 bases from V and 14 bases from J, with 12 bases in between. The DNA for the CDR3 is TGCAGCGTTGAAATGGGACATATGCTGTTTTTT. Its protein is CSVEMGHMLFF.

This chain joins TRBV6-5 and TRBJ2-1; D may be TRBD2 (6 bases). Trimming took off 6 bases at V and 8 bases at J, with 14 bases between the two ends. CDR3 length: 13 residues. CDR1 is MNHEY, CDR2 SVGAGI, per germline. The CDR3 DNA reads as TGTGCCAGCAGGGTGACTAGTTTGGATGAGCAGTTCTTC. As protein: CASRVTSLDEQFF.

The chain combines TRBV15 with TRBJ2-1; maybe TRBD1 (8 bases). Trimming left V 3 bases short and J 7 bases short, with 16 bases between. The CDR3 sequence is 15 residues long. Germline loops: CDR1 LNHNV, CDR2 YYDKDF (reference sequence). The CDR3, as DNA: TGTGCCACCAGCAGGGGAGGGACAGGCTCGAATGAGCAGTTCTTC. This encodes CATSRGGTGSNEQFF.

This chain joins TRBV5-1 and TRBJ2-5; TRBD2 matches 10 bases. The CDR3 totals 18 residues. Germline V gene lookup returns CDR1 SGHRS and CDR2 YFSETQ. The V gene end was trimmed by 4 bases and the J gene end by 2 bases; junction bases not matched to a gene: 14. The CDR3 nucleotides are TGCGCCAGCAGCGGGGGTGGGTACGGACTAGCGGAGCAAGAGACCCAGTACTTC. Encoded protein: CASSGGGYGLAEQETQYF.

The chain joins TRBV7-2 to TRBJ2-3; TRBD1 is a possible D gene (5 bases). The CDR3 loop spans 15 amino acids. Germline V gives CDR1 SGHTA, CDR2 FQGNSA. V was trimmed by 3 bases and J by 4 bases, leaving 14 bases between them. CDR3 amino acids: CASSFAGPNADTQYF. The CDR3 DNA reads as TGTGCCAGCAGCTTTGCAGGGCCGAATGCAGATACGCAGTATTTT.

The rearrangement links TRBV13 to TRBJ2-1, with 7 bases aligning to TRBD1. V lost 2 bases and J lost 9; bases outside the gene matches: 16. This CDR3 has 17 residues. Germline CDR1 reads PRHDT; CDR2 reads FYEKMQ (reference sequence). CDR3 loop: CASSLLRQGSVTIEQFF. The CDR3 region has the DNA TGTGCCAGCAGCTTACTTCGACAGGGTTCGGTTACAATTGAGCAGTTCTTC.

This sequence joins TRBV10-3 and TRBJ1-2; D is possibly TRBD1 (6 bases). The CDR3 runs to 15 residues. Trimming stripped 3 bases from V and 6 bases from J, with 17 bases between. Germline CDR1 ENHRY, CDR2 SYGVKD. DNA for the CDR3: TGTGCCATCAGTGAAGACAGGTTAACCCTCCATGGCTACACCTTC. Residues: CAISEDRLTLHGYTF.

This rearrangement joins TRBV10-2 to TRBJ1-2; 7 bases match TRBD1. Losses at the gene ends were 5 bases for V and 5 bases for J; bases not matched to a gene: 11. The germline V gene has CDR1 WSHSY and CDR2 SAAADI. The CDR3 has 15 amino acids. The CDR3 bases are TGCGCCAGCAGTAGTAGACAGGGCGGGAAGTATGGCTACACCTTC. It is translated as CASSSRQGGKYGYTF.

This clone has more than one count but fewer than ten. Other DNA sequences of this sample code for an identical CDR3. The V and J genes are TRBV28 and TRBJ1-3, with unresolved D. Germline loops: CDR1 MDHEN, CDR2 SYDVKM. V lost 3 bases, J lost 1 base, and 7 bases lay in between. The CDR3 is 14 residues long. CDR3 in DNA: TGTGCCAGCAGTTTCCGGGGTTCTGGAAACACCATATATTTT. It yields the protein CASSFRGSGNTIYF.

The chain combines TRBV10-3 with TRBJ1-2; D ambiguous. Trimming took off 10 bases at V and 4 bases at J, with 10 bases between the two ends. The CDR3 spans 11 residues. CDR1 and CDR2 from the germline V gene are ENHRY and SYGVKD. CDR3 DNA sequence: TGTGCCACCTCGGAGACCTATGGCTACACCTTC. Its protein is CATSETYGYTF.

The gene calls are TRBV28 and TRBJ1-6; TRBD1 is a possible D gene (6 bases). V lost 5 bases to trimming and J lost 10 bases, with 18 bases between them. The CDR3 totals 15 residues. The germline gives CDR1 MDHEN, CDR2 SYDVKM. CDR3 loop: CASSATTGQGSPLHF. The CDR3 DNA reads TGTGCCAGCAGTGCAACGACAGGCCAGGGGTCACCCCTCCACTTT.

This clone appeared a few times. The rearrangement links TRBV7-2 to TRBJ1-6; D perhaps matches TRBD1 (5 bases). Trimming took 5 bases from V and 0 from J, leaving 8 bases between them. In germline, CDR1 is SGHTA, CDR2 FQGNSA. This CDR3 contains 15 residues. The CDR3 reads CASSVQVSYNSPLHF. CDR3 coding DNA: TGTGCCAGCAGCGTACAGGTCTCCTATAATTCACCCCTCCACTTT.

The CDR3 sequence is CASAGHSNQPQHF. CDR3 DNA sequence: TGTGCCAGCGCAGGGCACAGCAATCAGCCCCAGCATTTT. The rearrangement links TRBV18 to TRBJ1-5, with D tentatively TRBD1 (5 bases). Germline V gives CDR1 KGHSH, CDR2 LQKENI. V was shortened by 8 bases and J by 1 base, with 9 bases between the two germline ends. The CDR3 sequence is 13 residues long.

V gene TRBV5-6 combines with J gene TRBJ2-7; 15 bases match TRBD2. Germline loops: CDR1 SGHDT, CDR2 YYEEEE. This CDR3 contains 17 residues. The J segment lost 1 base and the V segment lost 2 bases, leaving 4 bases of the junction unmatched. The DNA for the CDR3 is TGTGCCAGCAGCTTTGGACTAGCGGGAGGGTATTCCTACGAGCAGTACTTC. Its protein product is CASSFGLAGGYSYEQYF.

The gene calls are TRBV18 and TRBJ2-3; TRBD1 agrees at 7 bases. In germline, CDR1 is KGHSH, CDR2 LQKENI. The CDR3 contains 14 residues. The J segment lost 2 bases and the V segment lost 2 bases, leaving 1 base of the junction unmatched. CDR3 nucleotides: TGTGCCAGCTCACCAGACAGGGTCACAGATACGCAGTATTTT. This gives the protein CASSPDRVTDTQYF.

The V and J genes are TRBV3-1 (or the pseudogene TRBV3-2) and TRBJ1-1; possibly TRBD1 for D (6 bases). The germline V gene has CDR1 LGHDT and CDR2 YNNKEL (reference sequence). The V end was cut by 0 bases, the J end by 4 bases, with 9 bases between. CDR3 length equals 14 residues. The DNA for the CDR3 is TGTGCCAGCAGCCAAGATAGGGGGTCCACTGAAGCTTTCTTT. Its translation: CASSQDRGSTEAFF.

The chain joins TRBV19 to TRBJ1-4; D may be TRBD1 (5 bases). Per the germline V gene, CDR1 is LNHDA and CDR2 is SQIVND (reference sequence). The CDR3 covers 15 residues. V lost 5 bases and J lost 5, with 15 bases in between. CDR3 sequence (DNA): TGTGCCAGTAGTTCCCAGGGAGGGGAAAATGAAAAACTGTTTTTT. Amino acids: CASSSQGGENEKLFF.

The gene calls are TRBV11-2 and TRBJ2-7; the match to TRBD2 covers 7 bases. This CDR3 is built from 16 residues. After removal of 0 bases from V and 0 bases from J, the junction contained 5 bases not matched to a gene. Germline CDR1 SGHAT, CDR2 FQNNGV. CDR3 nucleotide sequence: TGTGCCAGCAGCTTAGATTTAGGCGGGAGCTCCTACGAGCAGTACTTC. Residues: CASSLDLGGSSYEQYF.

V gene TRBV11-2 combines with J gene TRBJ2-1, with D possibly being TRBD2 (6 bases). The CDR3 loop spans 15 amino acids. Germline CDR1 and CDR2: SGHAT and FQNNGV. The V end was cut by 5 bases, the J end by 8 bases, with 19 bases between. The CDR3 sequence is CASSRLGGRIDEQFF. CDR3 coding DNA: TGTGCCAGCAGCCGTTTGGGTGGGAGGATAGATGAGCAGTTCTTC.

The rearrangement joins TRBV2 to TRBJ2-7; 11 bases match TRBD2. The CDR3 has 15 residues. Trimming at V came to 4 bases and at J to 3 bases, leaving 5 bases not matched to a gene. Germline V gene sequence: CDR1 SNHLY, CDR2 FYNNEI. The chain's CDR3 is CASSGQGTSGYEQYF. CDR3 nucleotides: TGTGCCAGCAGTGGACAGGGGACTAGCGGCTACGAGCAGTACTTC.

The chain combines TRBV18 with TRBJ1-1; the D is unclear. Germline V gene sequence: CDR1 KGHSH, CDR2 LQKENI. The CDR3 extends over 13 amino acids. The V gene lost 5 bases and the J gene lost 1 base, with 8 bases spanning the gap. The CDR3: CASSATPNTEAFF. The CDR3 nucleotides are TGTGCCAGCTCAGCCACACCGAACACTGAAGCTTTCTTT.

The CDR3 region has the DNA TGTGCCAGGAGAACAGATACGCAGTATTTT. Its protein product is CARRTDTQYF. J is TRBJ2-3 and V is TRBV3-1 (or the pseudogene TRBV3-2); D unresolved. Germline-derived CDR1 and CDR2 are LGHDT and YNNKEL (reference sequence). V shed 9 bases and J shed 3 bases, with 4 bases lying between them. The CDR3 has 10 amino acids.

This sequence joins TRBV27 and TRBJ2-1, with TRBD2 identical over 8 bases. The CDR3 sequence is 14 residues long. With V trimmed by 10 bases and J by 1 base, 6 bases remained unmatched. From germline, CDR1 is MNHEY and CDR2 SMNVEV (reference sequence). CDR3 bases: TGTGCCACCGCAACTAGCGGTTCCTACAATGAGCAGTTCTTC. This codes for CATATSGSYNEQFF.

The chain is built from TRBV7-2 and TRBJ1-1, with D perhaps matching TRBD1 (5 bases). Trimming removed 2 bases at V and 3 bases at J, with 13 bases between. The germline gives CDR1 SGHTA, CDR2 FQGNSA. This CDR3 is 15 amino acids long. CDR3 region: CASSLNPGWDTEAFF. CDR3 bases: TGTGCCAGCAGCTTAAATCCAGGGTGGGACACTGAAGCTTTCTTT.

The CDR3 spells CASSLGLGTEAFF. The CDR3 bases are TGTGCCAGCAGCTTGGGCCTCGGCACTGAAGCTTTCTTT. V usage is TRBV7-3 and J usage is TRBJ1-1; D not resolved. CDR3 length equals 13 residues. V was cut by 3 bases and J by 4 bases, with 9 bases left in between. Germline V gene sequence: CDR1 SGHTA, CDR2 FQGTGA.

The chain recombines TRBV7-9 with TRBJ1-4; 7 bases are shared with TRBD1. V lost 5 bases and J lost 5; bases outside the gene matches: 8. From germline, CDR1 is SEHNR and CDR2 FQNEAQ (reference sequence). This CDR3 region has 15 residues. The DNA for the CDR3 is TGTGCCAGCAGCGAAACCGGGACAGAGAATGAAAAACTGTTTTTT. Translation gives CASSETGTENEKLFF.

This clone was seen just once. This chain links TRBV7-2 with TRBJ2-3; D is undetermined. Germline V gene sequence: CDR1 SGHTA, CDR2 FQGNSA. V was cut by 4 bases and J by 0 bases, with 23 bases left in between. The CDR3 has 19 amino acids. As DNA, the CDR3 is TGTGCCAGCAGCTCGAGGATGAAAACTGCACGAACTAGCACAGATACGCAGTATTTT. It encodes CASSSRMKTARTSTDTQYF.